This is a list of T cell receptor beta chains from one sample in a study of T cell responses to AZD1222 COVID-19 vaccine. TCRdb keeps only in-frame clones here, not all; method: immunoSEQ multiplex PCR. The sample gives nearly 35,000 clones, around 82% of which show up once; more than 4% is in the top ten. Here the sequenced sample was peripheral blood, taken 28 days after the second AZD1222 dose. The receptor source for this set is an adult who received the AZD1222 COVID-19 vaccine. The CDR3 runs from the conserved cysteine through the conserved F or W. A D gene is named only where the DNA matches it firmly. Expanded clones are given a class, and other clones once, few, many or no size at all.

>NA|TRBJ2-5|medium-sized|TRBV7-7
CASSQTWASMTQYF
TGTGCTAGCAGCCAGACGTGGGCTAGTATGACCCAGTACTTC
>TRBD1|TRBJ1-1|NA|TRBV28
CASSLQGGQSQAFF
TGTGCCAGCAGTTTACAGGGGGGGCAATCGCAAGCTTTCTTT
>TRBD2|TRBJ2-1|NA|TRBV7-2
CASSPRLAGDIWGNEQFF
TGTGCCAGCAGCCCCCGACTAGCGGGAGATATCTGGGGCAATGAGCAGTTCTTC
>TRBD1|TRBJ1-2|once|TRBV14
CASSPGQDYGYTF
TGTGCCAGCAGTCCAGGACAGGACTATGGCTACACCTTC
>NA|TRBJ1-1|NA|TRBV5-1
CASSFGRTNTEAFF
TGCGCCAGCAGCTTCGGACGGACGAACACTGAAGCTTTCTTT
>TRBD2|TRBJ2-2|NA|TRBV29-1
CSVTSGNGGELFF
TGCAGCGTGACTAGCGGGAACGGCGGGGAGCTGTTTTTT
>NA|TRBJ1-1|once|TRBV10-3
CAISPTLSEGEAFF
TGTGCCATCAGCCCGACACTCTCAGAGGGTGAAGCTTTCTTT
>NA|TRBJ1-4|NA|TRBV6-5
CASRPQQGGEKLFF
TGTGCCAGCAGGCCCCAACAGGGCGGGGAAAAACTGTTTTTT
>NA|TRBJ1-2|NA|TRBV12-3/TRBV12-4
CASTTSPYGYTF
TGTGCCAGCACCACTTCCCCTTATGGCTACACCTTC
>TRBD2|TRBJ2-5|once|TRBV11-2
CASSLVPLAGPQETQYF
TGTGCCAGCAGCTTAGTGCCACTAGCGGGACCCCAAGAGACCCAGTACTTC
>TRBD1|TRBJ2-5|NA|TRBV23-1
CASSQRDRVNEETQYF
TGCGCCAGCAGTCAGCGGGACAGGGTGAACGAAGAGACCCAGTACTTC
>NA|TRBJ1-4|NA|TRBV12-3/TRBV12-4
CASSSASNEKLFF
TGTGCCAGCAGTTCTGCTAGCAATGAAAAACTGTTTTTT
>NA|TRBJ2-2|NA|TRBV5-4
CASSLRGQWATGELFF
TGTGCCAGCAGCTTGAGAGGGCAGTGGGCCACCGGGGAGCTGTTTTTT
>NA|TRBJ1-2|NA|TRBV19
CASSPVTSANYGYTF
TGTGCCAGTAGTCCTGTGACATCCGCTAACTATGGCTACACCTTC
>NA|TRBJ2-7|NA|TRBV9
CASSVAQGAYEQYF
TGTGCCAGCAGCGTAGCGCAGGGTGCCTACGAGCAGTACTTC
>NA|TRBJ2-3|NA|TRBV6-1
CASSDTWKSTDTQYF
TGTGCCAGCAGTGATACTTGGAAAAGCACAGATACGCAGTATTTT
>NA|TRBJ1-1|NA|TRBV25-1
CASSDLTGRRAEAFF
TGTGCCAGCAGTGACCTGACAGGTCGGCGGGCTGAAGCTTTCTTT
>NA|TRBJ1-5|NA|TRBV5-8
CASSPWQGSLQPQHF
TGTGCCAGCAGCCCCTGGCAGGGTTCATTGCAGCCCCAGCATTTT